The clone carrying this TCR beta chain came up a few times. The data were obtained in a study of long-term antiretroviral therapy in people with HIV. Sequencing used immunoSEQ v3.0 at survey level. Repertoires were generated with immunoSEQ multiplex PCR, while TCRdb's copy carries only in-frame clones and drops some. The sample holds about 27,000 clones, around three quarters seen once. V trimming: 4 bases; J trimming: 4 bases; junction bases outside the gene matches: 13. This CDR3 is 16 amino acids long. Germline lookup yields CDR1 LNHDA and CDR2 SQIVND (reference sequence). The chain joins TRBV19 to TRBJ2-7; TRBD2 matches 7 bases. The sequence came from a man aged 25 to 40 with HIV. The sample was unsorted PBMCs, taken 2.1 years after starting antiretroviral therapy. The CDR3 loop reads CASSTNGLVGSYEQYF. The DNA of the CDR3 is TGTGCCAGTAGTACCAATGGACTAGTGGGGTCATACGAGCAGTACTTC.